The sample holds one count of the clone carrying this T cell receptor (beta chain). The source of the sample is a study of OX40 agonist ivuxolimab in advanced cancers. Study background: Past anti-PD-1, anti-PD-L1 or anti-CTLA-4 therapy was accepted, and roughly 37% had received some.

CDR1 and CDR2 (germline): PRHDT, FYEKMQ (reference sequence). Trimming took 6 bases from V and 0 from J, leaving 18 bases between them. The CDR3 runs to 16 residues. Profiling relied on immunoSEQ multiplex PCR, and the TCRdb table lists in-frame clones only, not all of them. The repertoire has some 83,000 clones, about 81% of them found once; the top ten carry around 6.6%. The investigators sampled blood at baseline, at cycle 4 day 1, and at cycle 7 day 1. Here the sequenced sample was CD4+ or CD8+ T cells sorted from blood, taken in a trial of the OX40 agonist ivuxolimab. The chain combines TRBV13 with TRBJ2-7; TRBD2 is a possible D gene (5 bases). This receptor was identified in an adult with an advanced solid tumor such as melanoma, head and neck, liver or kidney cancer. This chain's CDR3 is CASSPSPGRDSYEQYF. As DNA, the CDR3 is TGTGCCAGCAGTCCTAGTCCGGGAAGAGACTCCTACGAGCAGTACTTC.